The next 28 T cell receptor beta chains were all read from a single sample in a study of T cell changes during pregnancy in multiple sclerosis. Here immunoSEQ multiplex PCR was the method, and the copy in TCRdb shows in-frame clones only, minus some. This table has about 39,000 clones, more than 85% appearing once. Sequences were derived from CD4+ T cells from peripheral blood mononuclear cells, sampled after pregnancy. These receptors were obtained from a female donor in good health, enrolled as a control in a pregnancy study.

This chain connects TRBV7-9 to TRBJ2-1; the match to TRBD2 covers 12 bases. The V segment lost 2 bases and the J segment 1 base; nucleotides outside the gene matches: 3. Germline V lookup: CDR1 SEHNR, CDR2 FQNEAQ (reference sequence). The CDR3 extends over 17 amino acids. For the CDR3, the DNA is TGTGCCAGCAGCTTAAGGACTAGCGGGGTATCCTACAATGAGCAGTTCTTC. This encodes CASSLRTSGVSYNEQFF.

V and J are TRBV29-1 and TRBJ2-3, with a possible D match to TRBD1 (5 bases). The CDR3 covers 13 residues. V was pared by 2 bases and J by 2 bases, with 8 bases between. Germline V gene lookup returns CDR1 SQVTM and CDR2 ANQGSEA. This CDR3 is CSVEQTDTDTQYF. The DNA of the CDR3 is TGCAGCGTTGAACAGACAGACACAGATACGCAGTATTTT.

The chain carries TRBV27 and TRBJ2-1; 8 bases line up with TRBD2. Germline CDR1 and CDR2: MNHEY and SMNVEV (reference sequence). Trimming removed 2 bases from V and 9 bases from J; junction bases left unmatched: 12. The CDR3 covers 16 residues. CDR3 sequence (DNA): TGTGCCAGCAGTTTACTTGGGACTAGGGTAAGCAGTGAGCAGTTCTTC. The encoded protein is CASSLLGTRVSSEQFF.

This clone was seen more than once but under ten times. DNA for the CDR3: TGTGCCAGCAGCTTGGAGGGCGGGAGGGGTACCGGGGAGCTGTTTTTT. This translates into CASSLEGGRGTGELFF. The chain uses TRBV5-4 and TRBJ2-2; 9 bases line up with TRBD2. Germline V gene sequence: CDR1 SGHNT, CDR2 YYREEE (reference sequence). This CDR3 region has 16 residues. Trimming removed 0 bases from V and 5 bases from J; junction bases left unmatched: 5.

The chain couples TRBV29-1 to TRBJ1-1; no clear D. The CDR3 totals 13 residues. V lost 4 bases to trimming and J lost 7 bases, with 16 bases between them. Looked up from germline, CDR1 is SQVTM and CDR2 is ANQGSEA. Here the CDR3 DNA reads TGCAGCGTTGTCGGGAAACAGAAGGTTGAAGCTTTCTTT. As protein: CSVVGKQKVEAFF. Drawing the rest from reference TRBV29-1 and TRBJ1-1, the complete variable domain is SAVISQKPSRDICQRGTSLTIQCQVDSQVTMMFWYRQQPGQSLTLIATANQGSEATYESGFVIDKFPISRPNLTFSTLTVSNMSPEDSSIYLCSVVGKQKVEAFFGQGTRLTVV.

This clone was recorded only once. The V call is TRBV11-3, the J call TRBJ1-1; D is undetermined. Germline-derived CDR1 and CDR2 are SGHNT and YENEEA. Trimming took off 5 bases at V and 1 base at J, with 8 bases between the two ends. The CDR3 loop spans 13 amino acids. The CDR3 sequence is CASSRGKNTEAFF. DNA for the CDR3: TGTGCCAGCAGCCGAGGCAAGAACACTGAAGCTTTCTTT.

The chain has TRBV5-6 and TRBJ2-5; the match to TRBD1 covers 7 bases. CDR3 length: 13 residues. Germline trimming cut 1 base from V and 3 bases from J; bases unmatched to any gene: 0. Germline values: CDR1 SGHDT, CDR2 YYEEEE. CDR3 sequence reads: CASSLTGEETQYF. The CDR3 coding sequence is TGTGCCAGCAGCTTGACAGGGGAAGAGACCCAGTACTTC.

The CDR3: CASSVPGTGGAVGEQYF. In nucleotides, the CDR3 is TGCGCCAGCAGCGTTCCCGGGACAGGGGGCGCCGTAGGCGAGCAGTACTTC. The chain recombines TRBV5-1 with TRBJ2-7; 12 bases line up with TRBD1. Germline V gene sequence: CDR1 SGHRS, CDR2 YFSETQ. V shed 4 bases, J shed 6 bases, and the junction held 14 bases outside the gene matches. The CDR3 is 17 residues long.

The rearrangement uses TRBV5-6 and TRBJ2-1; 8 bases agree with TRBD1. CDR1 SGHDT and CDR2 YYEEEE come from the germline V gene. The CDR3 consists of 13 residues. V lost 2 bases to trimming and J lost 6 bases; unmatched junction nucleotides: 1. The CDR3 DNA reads TGTGCCAGCAGCTTCGGGACAGGCAATGAGCAGTTCTTC. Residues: CASSFGTGNEQFF.

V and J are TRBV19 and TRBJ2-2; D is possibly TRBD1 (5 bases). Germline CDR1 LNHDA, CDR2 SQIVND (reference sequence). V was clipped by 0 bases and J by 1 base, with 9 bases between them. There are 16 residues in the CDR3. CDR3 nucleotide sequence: TGTGCCAGTAGTATAGACGACAGAATGAACACCGGGGAGCTGTTTTTT. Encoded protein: CASSIDDRMNTGELFF.

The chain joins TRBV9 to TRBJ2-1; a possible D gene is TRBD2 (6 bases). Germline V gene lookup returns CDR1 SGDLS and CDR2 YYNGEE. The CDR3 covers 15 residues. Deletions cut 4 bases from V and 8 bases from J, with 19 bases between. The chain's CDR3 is CASSLHRDSGYEQFF. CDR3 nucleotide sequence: TGTGCCAGCAGCCTACACCGGGACTCCGGATATGAGCAGTTCTTC.

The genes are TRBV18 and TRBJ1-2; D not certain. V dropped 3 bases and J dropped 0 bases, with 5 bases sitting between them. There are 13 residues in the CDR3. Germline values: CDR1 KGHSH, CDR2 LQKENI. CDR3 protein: CASSPPANYGYTF. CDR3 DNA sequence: TGTGCCAGCTCACCCCCAGCTAACTATGGCTACACCTTC.

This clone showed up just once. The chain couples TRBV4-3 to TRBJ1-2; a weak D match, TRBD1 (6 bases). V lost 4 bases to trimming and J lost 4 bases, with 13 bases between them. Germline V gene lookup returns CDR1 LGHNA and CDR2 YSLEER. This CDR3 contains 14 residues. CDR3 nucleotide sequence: TGCGCCAGCAGCCCAGACGACAGGATCTATGGCTACACCTTC. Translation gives CASSPDDRIYGYTF.

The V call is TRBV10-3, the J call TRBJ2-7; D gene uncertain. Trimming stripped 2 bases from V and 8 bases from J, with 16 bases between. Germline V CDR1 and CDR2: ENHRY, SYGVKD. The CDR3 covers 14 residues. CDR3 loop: CAISESLDSSQQYF. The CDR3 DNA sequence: TGTGCCATCAGTGAGAGTCTAGATTCTTCCCAGCAGTACTTC.

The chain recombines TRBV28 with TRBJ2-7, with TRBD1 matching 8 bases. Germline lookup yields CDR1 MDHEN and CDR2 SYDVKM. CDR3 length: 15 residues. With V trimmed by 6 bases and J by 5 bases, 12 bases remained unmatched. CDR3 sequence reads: CASRKRQGAANEQYF. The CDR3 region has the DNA TGTGCCAGCAGAAAACGCCAGGGGGCAGCCAACGAGCAGTACTTC.

CDR3 sequence reads: CASSQDRGTSPLHF. The CDR3 coding sequence is TGCGCCAGCAGCCAAGACAGGGGAACTTCACCCCTCCACTTT. This chain connects TRBV4-1 to TRBJ1-6; perhaps TRBD1 as D (6 bases). There are 14 residues in the CDR3. V gave up 0 bases and J gave up 9 bases, with 9 bases separating them. Germline CDR1 and CDR2: MGHRA and YSYEKL.

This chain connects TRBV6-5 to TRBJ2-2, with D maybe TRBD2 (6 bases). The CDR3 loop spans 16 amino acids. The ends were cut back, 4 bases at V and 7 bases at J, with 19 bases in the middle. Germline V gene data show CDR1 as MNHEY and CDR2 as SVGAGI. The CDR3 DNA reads TGTGCCAGCAGTTCCACCCCCGGGGGTGGGAGCGGGGAGCTGTTTTTT. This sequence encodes CASSSTPGGGSGELFF.

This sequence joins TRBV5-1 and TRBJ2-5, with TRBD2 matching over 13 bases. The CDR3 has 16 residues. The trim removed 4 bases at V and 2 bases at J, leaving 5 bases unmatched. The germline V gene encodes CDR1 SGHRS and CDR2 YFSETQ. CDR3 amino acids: CASSTRTSGRQETQYF. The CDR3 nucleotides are TGCGCCAGCAGCACCCGGACTAGCGGGAGACAAGAGACCCAGTACTTC.

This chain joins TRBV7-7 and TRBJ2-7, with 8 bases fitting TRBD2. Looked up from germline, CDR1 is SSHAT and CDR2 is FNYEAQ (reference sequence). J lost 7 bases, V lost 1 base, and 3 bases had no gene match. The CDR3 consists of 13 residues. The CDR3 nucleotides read TGTGCCAGCAGCTTAGATAGCGGGGATGAGCAGTACTTC. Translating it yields CASSLDSGDEQYF.

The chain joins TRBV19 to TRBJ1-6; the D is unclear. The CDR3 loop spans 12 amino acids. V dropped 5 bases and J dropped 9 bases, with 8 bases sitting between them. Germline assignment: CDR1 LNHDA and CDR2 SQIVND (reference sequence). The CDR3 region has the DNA TGTGCCAGTAGTGGCGAGGGTTCACCCCTCCACTTT. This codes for CASSGEGSPLHF.

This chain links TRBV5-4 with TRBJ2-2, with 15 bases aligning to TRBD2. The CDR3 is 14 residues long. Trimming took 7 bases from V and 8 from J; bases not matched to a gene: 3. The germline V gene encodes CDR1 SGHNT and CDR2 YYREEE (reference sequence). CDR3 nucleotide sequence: TGTGCCAGCCGGACTAGCGGGAGGGCAGGGGAGCTGTTTTTT. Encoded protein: CASRTSGRAGELFF.

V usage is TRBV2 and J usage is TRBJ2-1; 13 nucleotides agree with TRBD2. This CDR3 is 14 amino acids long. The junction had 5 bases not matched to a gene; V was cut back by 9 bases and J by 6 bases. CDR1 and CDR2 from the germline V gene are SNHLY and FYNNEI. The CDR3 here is CASMTSGRFNEQFF. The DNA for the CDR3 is TGTGCCAGTATGACTAGCGGGAGGTTCAATGAGCAGTTCTTC.

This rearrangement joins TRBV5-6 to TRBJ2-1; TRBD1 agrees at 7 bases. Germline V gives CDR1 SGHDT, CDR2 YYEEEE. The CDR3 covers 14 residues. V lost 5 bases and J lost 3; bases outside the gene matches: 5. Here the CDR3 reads CASRGDRLYNEQFF. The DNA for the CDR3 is TGTGCCAGCAGGGGGGACAGACTCTACAATGAGCAGTTCTTC. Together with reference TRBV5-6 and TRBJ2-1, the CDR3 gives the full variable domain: DAGVTQSPTHLIKTRGQQVTLRCSPKSGHDTVSWYQQALGQGPQFIFQYYEEEERQRGNFPDRFSGHQFPNYSSELNVNALLLGDSALYLCASRGDRLYNEQFFGPGTRLTVL.

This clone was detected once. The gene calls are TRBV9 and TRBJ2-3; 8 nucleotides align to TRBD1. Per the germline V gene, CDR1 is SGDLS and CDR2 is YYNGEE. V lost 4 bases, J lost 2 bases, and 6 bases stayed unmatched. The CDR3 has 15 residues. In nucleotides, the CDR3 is TGTGCCAGCAGCACGACAGGGGACCCCACAGATACGCAGTATTTT. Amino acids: CASSTTGDPTDTQYF.

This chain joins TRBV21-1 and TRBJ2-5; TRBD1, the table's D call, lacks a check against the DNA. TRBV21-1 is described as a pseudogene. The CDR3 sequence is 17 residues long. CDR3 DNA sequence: TGTGCCAGCAGCAAAGTGGGTAAGACAGGGGGCGGGGAGACCCAGTACTTC. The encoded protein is CASSKVGKTGGGETQYF.

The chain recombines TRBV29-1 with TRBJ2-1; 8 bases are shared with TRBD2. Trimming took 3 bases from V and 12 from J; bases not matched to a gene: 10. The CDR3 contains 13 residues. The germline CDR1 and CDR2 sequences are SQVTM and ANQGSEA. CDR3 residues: CSVDTSGGGAQFF. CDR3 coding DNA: TGCAGCGTTGATACTAGCGGAGGGGGAGCGCAGTTCTTC.

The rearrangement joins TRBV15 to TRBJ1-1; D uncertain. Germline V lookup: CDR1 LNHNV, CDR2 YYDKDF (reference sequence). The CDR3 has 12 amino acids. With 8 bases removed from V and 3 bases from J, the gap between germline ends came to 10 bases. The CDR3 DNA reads TGTGCCACCGCCCGGGATGACACTGAAGCTTTCTTT. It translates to CATARDDTEAFF.

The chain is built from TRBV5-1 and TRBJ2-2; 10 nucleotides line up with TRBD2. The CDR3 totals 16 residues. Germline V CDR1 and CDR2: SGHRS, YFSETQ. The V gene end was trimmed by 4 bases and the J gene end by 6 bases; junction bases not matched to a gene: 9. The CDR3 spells CASSPSGGALAGELFF. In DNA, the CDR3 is TGCGCCAGCAGCCCAAGCGGGGGGGCCCTCGCCGGGGAGCTGTTTTTT.